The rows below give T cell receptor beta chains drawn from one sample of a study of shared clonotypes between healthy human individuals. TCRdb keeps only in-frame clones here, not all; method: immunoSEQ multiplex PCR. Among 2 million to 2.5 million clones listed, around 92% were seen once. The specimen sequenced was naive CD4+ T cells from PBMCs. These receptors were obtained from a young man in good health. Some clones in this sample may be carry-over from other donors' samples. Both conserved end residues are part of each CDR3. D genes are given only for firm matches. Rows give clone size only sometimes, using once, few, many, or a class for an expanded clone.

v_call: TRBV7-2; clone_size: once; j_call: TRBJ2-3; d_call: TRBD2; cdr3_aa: CASSLGLADTDTQYF; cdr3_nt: TGTGCCAGCAGCTTGGGACTAGCGGACACAGATACGCAGTATTTT
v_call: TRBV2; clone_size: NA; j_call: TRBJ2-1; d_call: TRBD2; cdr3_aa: CASSEGTSGREQFF; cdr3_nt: TGTGCCAGCAGTGAGGGGACTAGCGGGAGGGAGCAGTTCTTC
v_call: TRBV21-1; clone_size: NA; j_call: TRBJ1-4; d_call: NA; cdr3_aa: CASSPGVATNEKLFF; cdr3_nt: TGTGCCAGCAGCCCGGGAGTTGCAACTAATGAAAAACTGTTTTTT
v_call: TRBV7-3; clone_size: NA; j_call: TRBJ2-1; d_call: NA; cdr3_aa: CASSTGFHEQFF; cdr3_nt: TGTGCCAGCAGCACAGGGTTCCATGAGCAGTTCTTC
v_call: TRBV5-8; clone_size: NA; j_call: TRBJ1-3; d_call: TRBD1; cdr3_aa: CASSVKRTGRLRPGNTIYF; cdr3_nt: TGTGCCAGCAGCGTGAAACGGACAGGGCGACTTCGGCCTGGAAACACCATATATTTT
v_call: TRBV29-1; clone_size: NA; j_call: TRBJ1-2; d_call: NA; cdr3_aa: CSADRGGKKKTNYGYTF; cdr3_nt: TGCAGCGCCGACCGCGGCGGAAAGAAAAAGACTAACTATGGCTACACCTTC
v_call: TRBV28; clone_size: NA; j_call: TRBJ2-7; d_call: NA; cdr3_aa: CASSSRSGALSYEQYF; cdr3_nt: TGTGCCAGCAGTTCCCGGTCAGGGGCCCTCTCCTACGAGCAGTACTTC
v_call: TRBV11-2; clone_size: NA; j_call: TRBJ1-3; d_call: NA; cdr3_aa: CASSLTSGSNTIYF; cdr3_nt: TGTGCCAGCAGCTTAACGTCTGGGTCGAACACCATATATTTT
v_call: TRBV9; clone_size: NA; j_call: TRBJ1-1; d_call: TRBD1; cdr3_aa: CASSVSGQANTEAFF; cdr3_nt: TGTGCCAGCAGCGTTTCGGGACAGGCGAACACTGAAGCTTTCTTT
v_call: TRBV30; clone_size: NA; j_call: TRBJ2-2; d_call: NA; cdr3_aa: CAWSMGSTGELFF; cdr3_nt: TGTGCCTGGAGTATGGGGAGCACCGGGGAGCTGTTTTTT
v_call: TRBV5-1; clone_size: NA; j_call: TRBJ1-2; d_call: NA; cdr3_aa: CASSLQNYGYTF; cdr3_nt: TGCGCCAGCAGCTTGCAGAACTATGGCTACACCTTC
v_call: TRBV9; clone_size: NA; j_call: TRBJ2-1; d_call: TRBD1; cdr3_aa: CASSVDRGQGLNEQFF; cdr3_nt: TGTGCCAGCAGCGTAGATCGGGGACAGGGATTGAATGAGCAGTTCTTC
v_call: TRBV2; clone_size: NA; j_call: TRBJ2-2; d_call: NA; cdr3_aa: CASSEDPPGELFF; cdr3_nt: TGTGCCAGCAGTGAAGATCCCCCCGGGGAGCTGTTTTTT
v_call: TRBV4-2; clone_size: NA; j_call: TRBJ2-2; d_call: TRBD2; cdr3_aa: CASSRGVGEGHGELFF; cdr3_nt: TGTGCCAGCAGCCGGGGTGTGGGGGAGGGCCACGGGGAGCTGTTTTTT
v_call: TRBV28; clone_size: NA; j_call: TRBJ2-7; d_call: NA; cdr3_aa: CASSPSPPSPYEQYF; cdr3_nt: TGTGCCAGCAGCCCTTCTCCCCCTTCCCCCTACGAGCAGTACTTC
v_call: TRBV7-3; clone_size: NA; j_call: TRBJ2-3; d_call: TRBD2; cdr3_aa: CASSLIQTSGADTQYF; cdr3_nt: TGTGCCAGCAGCTTAATTCAGACTAGCGGGGCAGATACGCAGTATTTT
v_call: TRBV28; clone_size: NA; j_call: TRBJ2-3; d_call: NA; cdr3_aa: CASSLWGTADTQYF; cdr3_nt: TGTGCCAGCAGTTTATGGGGCACTGCAGATACGCAGTATTTT
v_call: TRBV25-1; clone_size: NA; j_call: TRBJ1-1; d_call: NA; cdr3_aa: CASSLQPGGTEAFF; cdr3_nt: TGTGCCAGCAGCCTACAACCCGGGGGTACTGAAGCTTTCTTT
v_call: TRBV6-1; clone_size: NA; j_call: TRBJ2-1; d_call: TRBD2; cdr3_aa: CASRMIAGVSNEQFF; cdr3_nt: TGTGCCAGTCGGATGATAGCGGGAGTGTCCAATGAGCAGTTCTTC
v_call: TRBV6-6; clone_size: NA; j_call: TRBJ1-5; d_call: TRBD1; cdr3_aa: CASRDSYSNQPQHF; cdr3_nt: TGTGCCAGCCGGGACAGTTATAGCAATCAGCCCCAGCATTTT
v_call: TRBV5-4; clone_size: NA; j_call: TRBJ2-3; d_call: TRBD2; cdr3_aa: CASLPGLAGGPSTDTQYF; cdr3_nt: TGTGCCAGCCTCCCGGGACTAGCGGGAGGACCTTCCACAGATACGCAGTATTTT
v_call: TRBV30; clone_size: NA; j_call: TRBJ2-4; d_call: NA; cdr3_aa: CAWSLRGIAKNIQYF; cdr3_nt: TGTGCCTGGAGTCTTAGGGGCATAGCCAAAAACATTCAGTACTTC
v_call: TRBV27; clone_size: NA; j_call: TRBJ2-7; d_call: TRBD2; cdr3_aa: CASRTRLAGMGQYF; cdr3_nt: TGTGCCAGCAGGACGAGACTAGCGGGAATGGGGCAGTACTTC
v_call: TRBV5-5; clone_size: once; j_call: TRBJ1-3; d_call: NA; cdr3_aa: CASSRPRGLGNTIYF; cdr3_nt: TGTGCCAGCAGCCGACCCCGGGGGCTTGGAAACACCATATATTTT
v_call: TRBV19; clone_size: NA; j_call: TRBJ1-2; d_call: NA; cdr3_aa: CASSSQDNYGYTF; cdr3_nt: TGTGCCAGTAGTTCCCAGGACAACTATGGCTACACCTTC
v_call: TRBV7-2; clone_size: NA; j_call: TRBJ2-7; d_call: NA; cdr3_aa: CASSSLGYEQYF; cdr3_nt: TGTGCCAGCAGCTCGCTGGGCTACGAGCAGTACTTC
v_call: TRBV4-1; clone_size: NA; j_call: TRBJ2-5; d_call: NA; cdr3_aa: CASSQVIRVPQETQYF; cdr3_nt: TGCGCCAGCAGCCAAGTCATCCGTGTCCCACAAGAGACCCAGTACTTC
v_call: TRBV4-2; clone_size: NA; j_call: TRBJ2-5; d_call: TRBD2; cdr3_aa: CASSQDPGLAGEREETQYF; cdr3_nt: TGTGCCAGCAGCCAAGACCCGGGACTAGCGGGAGAGAGGGAAGAGACCCAGTACTTC
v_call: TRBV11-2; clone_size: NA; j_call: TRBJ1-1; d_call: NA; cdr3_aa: CASSSRDGRFTEAFF; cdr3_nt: TGTGCCAGCAGCTCCAGGGACGGCCGATTCACTGAAGCTTTCTTT
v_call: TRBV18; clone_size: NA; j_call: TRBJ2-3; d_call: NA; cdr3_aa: CASSPPDKRSTDTQYF; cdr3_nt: TGTGCCAGCTCACCACCGGACAAGCGAAGCACAGATACGCAGTATTTT
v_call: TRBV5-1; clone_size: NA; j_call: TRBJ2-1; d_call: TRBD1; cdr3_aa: CASSPLGTVTYNEQFF; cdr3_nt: TGCGCCAGCAGCCCGTTAGGGACAGTTACCTACAATGAGCAGTTCTTC
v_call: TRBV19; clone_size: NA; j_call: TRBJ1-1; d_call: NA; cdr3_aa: CASSQGSPWRRGTEAFF; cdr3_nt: TGTGCCAGTAGCCAAGGGTCCCCGTGGCGGAGAGGGACTGAAGCTTTCTTT
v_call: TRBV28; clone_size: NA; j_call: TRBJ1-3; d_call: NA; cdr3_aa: CASSLFPGLCNTIYF; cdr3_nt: TGTGCCAGCAGTTTATTCCCGGGTTTGTGTAACACCATATATTTT
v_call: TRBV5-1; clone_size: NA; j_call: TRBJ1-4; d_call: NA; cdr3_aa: CASSLAGTKEEKLFF; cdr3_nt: TGCGCCAGCAGCTTGGCCGGTACGAAGGAGGAAAAACTGTTTTTT
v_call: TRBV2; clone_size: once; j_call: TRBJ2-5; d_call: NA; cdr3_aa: CASSAPGQETQYF; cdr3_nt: TGTGCCAGCAGTGCCCCTGGACAAGAGACCCAGTACTTC
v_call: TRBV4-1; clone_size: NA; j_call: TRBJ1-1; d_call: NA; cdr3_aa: CASSQGAAGGYAEAFF; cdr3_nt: TGCGCCAGCAGCCAAGGGGCAGCGGGGGGGTACGCTGAAGCTTTCTTT
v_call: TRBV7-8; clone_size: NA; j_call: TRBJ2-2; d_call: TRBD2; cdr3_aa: CASSALAGGTGELFF; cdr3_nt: TGTGCCAGCAGCGCACTAGCGGGAGGGACCGGGGAGCTGTTTTTT
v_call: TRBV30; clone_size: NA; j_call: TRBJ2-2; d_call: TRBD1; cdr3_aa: CAREGDSRTGELFF; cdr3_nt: TGTGCCCGTGAAGGGGACAGTAGGACCGGGGAGCTGTTTTTT
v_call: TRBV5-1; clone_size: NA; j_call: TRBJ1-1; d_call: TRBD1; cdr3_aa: CASSFHAARQGNTEAFF; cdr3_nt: TGCGCCAGCAGCTTTCACGCCGCCAGACAGGGGAACACTGAAGCTTTCTTT
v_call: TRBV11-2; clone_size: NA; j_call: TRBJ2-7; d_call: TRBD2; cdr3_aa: CASSLTTGTTSYEQYF; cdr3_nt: TGTGCCAGCAGCTTAACAACCGGGACTACTTCCTACGAGCAGTACTTC
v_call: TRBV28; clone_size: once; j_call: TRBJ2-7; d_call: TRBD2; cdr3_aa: CASSFPGLAHEQYF; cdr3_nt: TGTGCCAGCAGTTTTCCGGGACTAGCCCACGAGCAGTACTTC
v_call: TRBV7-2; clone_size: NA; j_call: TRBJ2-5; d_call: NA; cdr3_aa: CASSLSAQGGETQYF; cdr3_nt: TGTGCCAGCAGCTTATCGGCGCAGGGTGGAGAGACCCAGTACTTC
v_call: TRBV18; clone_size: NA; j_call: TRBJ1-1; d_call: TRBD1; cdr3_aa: CATGDRLNTEAFF; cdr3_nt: TGTGCCACCGGGGACAGGTTGAACACTGAAGCTTTCTTT
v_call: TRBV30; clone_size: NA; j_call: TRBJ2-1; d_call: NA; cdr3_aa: CAWSVRSDTFF; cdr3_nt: TGTGCCTGGAGTGTCCGGTCGGACACCTTCTTC
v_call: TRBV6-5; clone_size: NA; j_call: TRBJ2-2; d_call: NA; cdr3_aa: CASQSGVLRTGELFF; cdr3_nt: TGTGCCAGCCAGTCGGGAGTTCTACGGACCGGGGAGCTGTTTTTT
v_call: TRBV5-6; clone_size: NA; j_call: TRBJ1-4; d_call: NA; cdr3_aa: CASSLTKGTTNEKLFF; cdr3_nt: TGTGCCAGCAGCTTGACGAAGGGGACAACTAATGAAAAACTGTTTTTT
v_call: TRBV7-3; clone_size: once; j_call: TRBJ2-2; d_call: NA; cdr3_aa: CASSLNAGANTGELFF; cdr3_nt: TGTGCCAGCAGCTTAAATGCAGGGGCGAACACCGGGGAGCTGTTTTTT
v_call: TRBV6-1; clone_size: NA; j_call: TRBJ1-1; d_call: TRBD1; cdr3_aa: CASSDTPGQIGGAFF; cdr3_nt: TGTGCCAGCAGTGACACCCCGGGACAGATTGGCGGAGCTTTCTTT
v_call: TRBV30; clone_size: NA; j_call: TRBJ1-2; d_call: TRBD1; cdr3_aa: CAWSVEGAEGDGYTF; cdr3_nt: TGTGCCTGGAGTGTAGAGGGGGCGGAGGGGGATGGCTACACCTTC
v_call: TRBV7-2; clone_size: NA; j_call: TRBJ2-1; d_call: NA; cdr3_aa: CASSYAGGGGYSYNEQFF; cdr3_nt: TGTGCCAGCAGCTACGCCGGGGGAGGGGGGTACTCCTACAATGAGCAGTTCTTC
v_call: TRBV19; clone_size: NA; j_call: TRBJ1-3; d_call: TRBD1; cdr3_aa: CASSEDRGAGGNTIYF; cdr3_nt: TGTGCCAGTAGTGAGGACAGGGGCGCAGGAGGAAACACCATATATTTT
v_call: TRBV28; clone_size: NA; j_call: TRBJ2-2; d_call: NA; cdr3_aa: CASSAPGDRAGELFF; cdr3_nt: TGTGCCAGCAGTGCTCCGGGAGATCGCGCCGGGGAGCTGTTTTTT
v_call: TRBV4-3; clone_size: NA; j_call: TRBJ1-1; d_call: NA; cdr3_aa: CASSQETGPMNTEAFF; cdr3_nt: TGCGCCAGCAGCCAAGAAACAGGGCCCATGAACACTGAAGCTTTCTTT
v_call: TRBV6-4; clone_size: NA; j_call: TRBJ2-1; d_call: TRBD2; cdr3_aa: CASLVGLAGVNEQFF; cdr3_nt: TGTGCCAGCTTGGTCGGACTAGCGGGAGTAAATGAGCAGTTCTTC
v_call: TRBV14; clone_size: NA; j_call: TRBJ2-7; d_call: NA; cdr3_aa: CASSQLSGRGGSYEQYF; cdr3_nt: TGTGCCAGCAGCCAACTATCGGGCAGGGGCGGTTCCTACGAGCAGTACTTC